This T cell receptor (beta chain) was identified in a study of cytomegalovirus exposure and HLA in healthy donors. At the level of the study: One earlier analysis, a look at 150 million to 200 million T cells, found some 100 million unique TCR beta sequences. Study-wide points: TRBV6-2, TRBV6-3 and some other V segments were excluded as indistinguishable. Links to common viral pathogens appeared, in a later analysis, for several of the most significant clusters.

PCR was performed using 60 Vbeta and 13 Jbeta primers. The assay was immunoSEQ multiplex PCR, and TCRdb's table has in-frame clones only and misses some. Of approximately 120,000 clones in the sample, over 60% were seen once. Note on this clone: The antigen remains undetermined. One junction end does not reproduce the germline sequence, and a read error may be involved.

The CDR3 totals 12 residues. CDR1 is MGHRA and CDR2 is YSYEKL in the germline V gene. J is TRBJ1-1 and V is TRBV4-1, with D unresolved. The sequencing input was PBMCs. The sequence came from a middle-aged woman in good health and CMV-seronegative. For the CDR3, the DNA is TGTGCCAGCAGCCAAGACGCGAGTGAAGCTTTCTTT. Translating it yields CASSQDASEAFF.